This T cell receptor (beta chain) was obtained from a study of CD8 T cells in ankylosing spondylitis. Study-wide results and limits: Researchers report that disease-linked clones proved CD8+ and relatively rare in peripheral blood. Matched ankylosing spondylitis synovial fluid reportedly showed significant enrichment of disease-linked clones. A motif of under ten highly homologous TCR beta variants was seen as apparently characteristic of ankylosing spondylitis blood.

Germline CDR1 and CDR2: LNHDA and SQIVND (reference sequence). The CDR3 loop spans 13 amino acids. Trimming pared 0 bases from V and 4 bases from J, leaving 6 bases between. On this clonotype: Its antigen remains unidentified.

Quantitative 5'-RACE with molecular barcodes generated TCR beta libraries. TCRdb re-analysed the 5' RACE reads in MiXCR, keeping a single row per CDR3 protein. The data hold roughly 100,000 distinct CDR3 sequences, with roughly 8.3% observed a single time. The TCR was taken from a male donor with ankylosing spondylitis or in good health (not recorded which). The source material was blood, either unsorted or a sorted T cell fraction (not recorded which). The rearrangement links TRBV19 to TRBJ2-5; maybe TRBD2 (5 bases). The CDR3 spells CASSIDRGETQYF. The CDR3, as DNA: TGTGCCAGTAGTATAGATCGGGGAGAGACCCAGTACTTC. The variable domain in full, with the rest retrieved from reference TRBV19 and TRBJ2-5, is DGGITQSPKYLFRKEGQNVTLSCEQNLNHDAMYWYRQDPGQGLRLIYYSQIVNDFQKGDIAEGYSVSREKKESFPLTVTSAQKNPTAFYLCASSIDRGETQYFGPGTRLLVL.